These 18 T cell receptor beta chains were all obtained from the same sample, sequenced in a study of T cell changes during pregnancy in multiple sclerosis. The data were produced by immunoSEQ multiplex PCR, yet TCRdb's version contains in-frame clones alone and is incomplete. The sample shows some 110,000 clones, more than 80% of them seen only once. Here the sequenced sample was peripheral blood, taken before pregnancy. The source is a female donor with multiple sclerosis, enrolled in a pregnancy study.

This clone appeared once. The rearrangement links TRBV5-4 to TRBJ1-2; possible D gene TRBD1, 6 bases. V lost 4 bases and J lost 0, with 10 bases in between. This CDR3 has 14 residues. CDR1 is SGHNT and CDR2 is YYREEE in the germline V gene (reference sequence). The CDR3 region is CASSAYRANYGYTF. DNA for the CDR3: TGTGCCAGCAGCGCCTACAGGGCTAACTATGGCTACACCTTC.

The chain recombines TRBV4-1 with TRBJ1-3; the D gene is possibly TRBD1 (6 bases). The CDR3 has 18 amino acids. The germline V gene encodes CDR1 MGHRA and CDR2 YSYEKL. The germline V and J ends were trimmed by 1 base and 0 bases, with 16 bases remaining between them. In DNA form, the CDR3 reads TGCGCCAGCAGCCAAGGTCAAGGGGGACCGATCTCTGGAAACACCATATATTTT. It codes for CASSQGQGGPISGNTIYF.

In this sample, this clone turned up once. The rearrangement joins TRBV6-5 to TRBJ1-1; TRBD1 might be the D (5 bases). V gave up 6 bases and J gave up 1 base, with 12 bases separating them. CDR3 length: 14 residues. The germline V gene has CDR1 MNHEY and CDR2 SVGAGI. The CDR3 here is CASSLKTANTEAFF. CDR3 DNA: TGTGCCAGCAGCCTAAAGACAGCGAACACTGAAGCTTTCTTT.

This chain joins TRBV27 and TRBJ2-1; D is possibly TRBD2 (6 bases). V lost 5 bases and J lost 4, with 12 bases in between. In germline, CDR1 is MNHEY, CDR2 SMNVEV (reference sequence). The CDR3 loop spans 14 amino acids. This CDR3 reads CASSLWDSYNEQFF. The CDR3 region has the DNA TGTGCCAGCAGTCTTTGGGACTCTTACAATGAGCAGTTCTTC.

The chain has TRBV28 and TRBJ1-2; D might be TRBD1 (6 bases). The V and J ends lost 4 bases and 7 bases respectively, with 7 bases between them. CDR1 and CDR2 from the germline V gene are MDHEN and SYDVKM. There are 11 residues in the CDR3. The CDR3 region is CASSYRVGYTF. The CDR3 region has the DNA TGTGCCAGCAGTTACAGGGTTGGCTACACCTTC.

This rearrangement joins TRBV6-5 to TRBJ2-5; 9 nucleotides align to TRBD2. V lost 4 bases to trimming and J lost 2 bases; unmatched junction nucleotides: 5. CDR1 MNHEY and CDR2 SVGAGI come from the germline V gene. This CDR3 is 15 amino acids long. DNA for the CDR3: TGTGCCAGCAGTTCACAGCGGGAGGTACAAGAGACCCAGTACTTC. This codes for CASSSQREVQETQYF.

V gene TRBV13 combines with J gene TRBJ2-5; D unclear. The germline V gene has CDR1 PRHDT and CDR2 FYEKMQ (reference sequence). Trimming pared 5 bases from V and 3 bases from J, leaving 16 bases between. The CDR3 loop spans 15 amino acids. CDR3 sequence (DNA): TGTGCCAGCAGCGCGCTCCGGTCAATCGAAGAGACCCAGTACTTC. Translating it yields CASSALRSIEETQYF.

The chain carries TRBV4-2 and TRBJ2-1, with 10 bases identical to TRBD2. The CDR3 runs to 21 residues. With V trimmed by 0 bases and J by 0 bases, 14 bases remained unmatched. Germline CDR1 is LGHNA and CDR2 is YNFKEQ. The CDR3 nucleotides are TGTGCCAGCAGCCAAGATCCCAGCGGGAGGGTAGTAGTGAGCTCCTACAATGAGCAGTTCTTC. It encodes CASSQDPSGRVVVSSYNEQFF.

The V call is TRBV27, the J call TRBJ2-3; TRBD2 is a possible D gene (6 bases). The V gene's germline CDR1 is MNHEY and CDR2 SMNVEV (reference sequence). Trimming shortened V by 8 bases and J by 0 bases, and 12 bases separated the two germline ends. The CDR3 has 14 amino acids. CDR3 in amino acids: CASVPSVSTDTQYF. The DNA of the CDR3 is TGTGCCAGCGTCCCTAGCGTAAGCACAGATACGCAGTATTTT.

The sample holds one count of this clone. The CDR3, as DNA: TGTGCCAGCAGCCATCCTACGGGGGGAGGCGGGGAGCTGTTTTTT. This codes for CASSHPTGGGGELFF. This chain uses TRBV7-7 with TRBJ2-2; 7 positions agree with TRBD2. Germline CDR1 reads SSHAT; CDR2 reads FNYEAQ (reference sequence). J was trimmed by 7 bases and V by 5 bases; bases with no gene match: 10. The CDR3 runs to 15 residues.

The V call is TRBV4-1, the J call TRBJ2-1; 13 bases are a match to TRBD2. V trimming: 1 base; J trimming: 2 bases; junction bases outside the gene matches: 5. Germline CDR1 and CDR2: MGHRA and YSYEKL. The CDR3 is 18 amino acids. CDR3 region: CASSQGLAGGTTYNEQFF. For the CDR3, the DNA is TGCGCCAGCAGCCAAGGACTAGCGGGAGGAACAACCTACAATGAGCAGTTCTTC.

The rearrangement uses TRBV19 and TRBJ2-6, with a weak D call TRBD2 (5 bases). This CDR3 is 14 amino acids long. The germline V and J ends were trimmed by 7 bases and 2 bases, with 9 bases remaining between them. Germline V gives CDR1 LNHDA, CDR2 SQIVND (reference sequence). The CDR3 loop reads CASMLRAGANVLTF. The CDR3 DNA reads TGTGCCAGTATGCTGAGGGCTGGGGCCAACGTCCTGACTTTC.

The chain employs TRBV2 and TRBJ2-3, with 8 bases aligning to TRBD1. From germline, CDR1 is SNHLY and CDR2 FYNNEI. CDR3 length: 14 residues. Trimming removed 7 bases from V and 1 base from J; junction bases left unmatched: 4. The CDR3 region is CASKLTGGTDTQYF. The CDR3 bases are TGTGCCAGCAAATTGACAGGGGGCACAGATACGCAGTATTTT.

J is TRBJ2-7 and V is TRBV21-1; the DNA was not used to check the table's D call, TRBD2. TRBV21-1 is a pseudogene segment. This CDR3 is built from 15 residues. In DNA form, the CDR3 reads TGTGCCAGCAGCAAACGGCGCGGGGGGTTATACGAGCAGTACTTC. Translation: CASSKRRGGLYEQYF.

This chain connects TRBV7-6 to TRBJ2-7, with D uncertain. With 1 base removed from V and 1 base from J, the gap between germline ends came to 8 bases. The length of the CDR3 is 14 residues. Looked up from germline, CDR1 is SGHVS and CDR2 is FNYEAQ. CDR3 residues: CASSLVPLSYEQYF. The CDR3 bases are TGTGCCAGCAGCTTAGTTCCCTTGTCCTACGAGCAGTACTTC.

CDR3 sequence (DNA): TGTGCCAGCAGTTTATGGACAGACAATGAGCAGTTCTTC. This translates into CASSLWTDNEQFF. This chain links TRBV27 with TRBJ2-1; possible D gene TRBD1, 6 bases. Trimming removed 1 base from V and 5 bases from J, with 6 bases in between. CDR1 and CDR2 (germline): MNHEY, SMNVEV (reference sequence). The CDR3 contains 13 residues.

This rearrangement joins TRBV28 to TRBJ2-7, with 8 bases matching TRBD2. CDR3 length: 16 amino acids. Germline CDR1 MDHEN, CDR2 SYDVKM. V shed 1 base and J 4 bases; nucleotides not matched to a gene: 9. The DNA for the CDR3 is TGTGCCAGCAGTTTATTATCCAGCGGGAGTTTATACGAGCAGTACTTC. This translates into CASSLLSSGSLYEQYF. Full variable domain (remainder filled in from reference TRBV28 and TRBJ2-7): DVKVTQSSRYLVKRTGEKVFLECVQDMDHENMFWYRQDPGLGLRLIYFSYDVKMKEKGDIPEGYSVSREKKERFSLILESASTNQTSMYLCASSLLSSGSLYEQYFGPGTRLTVT.

The chain has TRBV27 and TRBJ2-7, with no clear D. Deletions cut 4 bases from V and 2 bases from J, with 15 bases between. This CDR3 spans 15 amino acids. CDR1 is MNHEY, CDR2 SMNVEV, per germline (reference sequence). The CDR3 loop is CASSSVGVPPYEQYF. The CDR3 DNA is TGTGCCAGCAGTTCCGTGGGCGTACCCCCCTACGAGCAGTACTTC.